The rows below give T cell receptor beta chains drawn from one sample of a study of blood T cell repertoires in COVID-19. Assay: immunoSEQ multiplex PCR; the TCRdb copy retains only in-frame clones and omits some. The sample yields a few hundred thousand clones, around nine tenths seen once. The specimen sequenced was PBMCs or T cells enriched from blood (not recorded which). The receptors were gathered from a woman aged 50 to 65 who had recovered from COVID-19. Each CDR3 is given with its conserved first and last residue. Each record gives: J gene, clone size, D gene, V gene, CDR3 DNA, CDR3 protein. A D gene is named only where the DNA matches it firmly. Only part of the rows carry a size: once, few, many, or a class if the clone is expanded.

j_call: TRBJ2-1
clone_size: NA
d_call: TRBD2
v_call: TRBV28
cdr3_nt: TGTGCCCACGGGGAGGTCGGGGGGGGCAATGAGCAGTTCTTC
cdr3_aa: CAHGEVGGGNEQFF

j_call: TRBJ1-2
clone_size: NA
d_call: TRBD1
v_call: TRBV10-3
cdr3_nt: TGTGCCACGGGCCGGGGACAGCCGCTAGAAGACTACACCTTC
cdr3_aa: CATGRGQPLEDYTF

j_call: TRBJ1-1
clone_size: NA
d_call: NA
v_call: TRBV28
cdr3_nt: TGTGCCAGCAGCCCCCACATGAACACTGAAGCTTTCTTT
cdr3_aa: CASSPHMNTEAFF

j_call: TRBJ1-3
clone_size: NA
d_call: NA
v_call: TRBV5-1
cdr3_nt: TGCGCCAGCGGGCAGGGGTCTGGAAACACCATATATTTT
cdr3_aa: CASGQGSGNTIYF

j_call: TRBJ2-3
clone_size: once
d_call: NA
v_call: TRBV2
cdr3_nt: TGTGCCAGCGGTCGAGGGATGGATACGCAGTATTTT
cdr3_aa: CASGRGMDTQYF

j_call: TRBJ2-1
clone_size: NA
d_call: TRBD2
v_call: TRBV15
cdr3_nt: TGTGCCACCAGCAGAGAGCAGACTAGCGGGGATGAGCAGTTCTTC
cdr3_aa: CATSREQTSGDEQFF

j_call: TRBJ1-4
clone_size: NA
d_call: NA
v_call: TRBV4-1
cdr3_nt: TGCGCCAGCAGCCAAGATTACGCAGGGTGGGGAGAAAAACTGTTTTTT
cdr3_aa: CASSQDYAGWGEKLFF

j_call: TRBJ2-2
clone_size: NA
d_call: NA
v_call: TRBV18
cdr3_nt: TGTGCCAGCTCAGCCGAAACAGGGCTCGGGGAGCTGTTTTTT
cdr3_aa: CASSAETGLGELFF

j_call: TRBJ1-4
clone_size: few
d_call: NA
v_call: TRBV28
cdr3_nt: TGTGCCAGCAGTTTTAGAATGGAAAAACTGTTTTTT
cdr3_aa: CASSFRMEKLFF

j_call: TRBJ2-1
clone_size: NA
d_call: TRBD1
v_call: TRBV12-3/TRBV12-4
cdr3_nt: TGTGCCAGCAGCCACAGGGGTGAGCAGTTCTTC
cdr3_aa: CASSHRGEQFF

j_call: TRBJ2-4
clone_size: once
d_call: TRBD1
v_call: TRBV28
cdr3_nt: TGTGCCAGCAGTCTGAATGACAGGGCGGACAAAAACATTCAGTACTTC
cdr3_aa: CASSLNDRADKNIQYF

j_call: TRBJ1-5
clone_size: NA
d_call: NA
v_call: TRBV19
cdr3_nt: TGTGCCAGTAGTATGACGGGGGTTAGAGGCAATCAGCCCCAGCATTTT
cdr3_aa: CASSMTGVRGNQPQHF

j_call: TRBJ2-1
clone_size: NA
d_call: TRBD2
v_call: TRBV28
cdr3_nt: TGTGCCAGCAGTTTCTTCCGGACTAGCGGGGGGCACAATGAGCAGTTCTTC
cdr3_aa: CASSFFRTSGGHNEQFF

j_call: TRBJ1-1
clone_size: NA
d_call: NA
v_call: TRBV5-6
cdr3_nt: TGTGCCAGCAGCTTCGGGAACACTGAAGCTTTCTTT
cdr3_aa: CASSFGNTEAFF

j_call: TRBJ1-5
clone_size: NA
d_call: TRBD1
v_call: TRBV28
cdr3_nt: TGTGCCAGCAGACCCACACCCGGGACAGGTTATAGCAATCAGCCCCAGCATTTT
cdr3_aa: CASRPTPGTGYSNQPQHF

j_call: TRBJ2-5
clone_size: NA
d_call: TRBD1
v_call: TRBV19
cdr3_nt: TGTGCCAGTAGTATCCGGGCAGGGGGAGAGACCCAGTACTTC
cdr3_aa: CASSIRAGGETQYF

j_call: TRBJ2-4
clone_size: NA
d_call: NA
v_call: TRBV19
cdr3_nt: TGTGCCAGTAGCAATAAACAGGGAGCCAAAAACATTCAGTACTTC
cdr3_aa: CASSNKQGAKNIQYF

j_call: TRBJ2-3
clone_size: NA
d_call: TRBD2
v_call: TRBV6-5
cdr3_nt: TGTGCCAGCAGTTACGCGGGGGGGCTCACAGATACGCAGTATTTT
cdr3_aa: CASSYAGGLTDTQYF